The 28 T cell receptor beta chains given below trace back to one sample, sequenced in a study of blood T cell repertoires in COVID-19. Profiled with immunoSEQ multiplex PCR; TCRdb holds only in-frame clones, not every one. The sample gives around 250,000 clones, under 90% of which show up once; approximately 9% is in the top ten. Input material: peripheral blood. The receptors shown here come from a human donor in a cohort sampled during active COVID-19.

This chain joins TRBV29-1 and TRBJ2-2, with D possibly TRBD1 on 6 matching bases. Trimming took off 6 bases at V and 11 bases at J, with 13 bases between the two ends. Germline values: CDR1 SQVTM, CDR2 ANQGSEA. The CDR3 is 11 residues long. CDR3 coding DNA: TGCAGCGTCCAGGGGAATTACGAGCTGTTTTTT. This codes for CSVQGNYELFF.

This chain links TRBV6-2 or TRBV6-3 with TRBJ2-2; D might be TRBD2 (6 bases). The CDR3 covers 14 residues. Trimming shortened V by 1 base and J by 3 bases, and 6 bases separated the two germline ends. CDR1 and CDR2 (germline): MNHEY, SVGEGT. CDR3 sequence reads: CASSYWGDTGELFF. The CDR3 coding sequence is TGTGCCAGCAGTTACTGGGGGGACACCGGGGAGCTGTTTTTT.

The gene calls are TRBV24-1 and TRBJ2-1; 12 nucleotides line up with TRBD2. The V gene end was trimmed by 3 bases and the J gene end by 4 bases; junction bases not matched to a gene: 3. The CDR3 extends over 16 amino acids. Looked up from germline, CDR1 is KGHDR and CDR2 is SFDVKD. The CDR3 loop reads CATSDLAGGRYNEQFF. CDR3 sequence (DNA): TGTGCCACCAGTGATCTAGCGGGGGGGCGGTACAATGAGCAGTTCTTC.

J is TRBJ2-4 and V is TRBV14, with D perhaps TRBD2 (6 bases). The CDR3 totals 17 residues. Trimming removed 0 bases from V and 2 bases from J, with 14 bases in between. The V gene's germline CDR1 is SGHDN and CDR2 FVKESK. This CDR3 is CASSQDSGAGTKNIQYF. The CDR3 coding sequence is TGTGCCAGCAGCCAAGATTCCGGGGCGGGAACCAAAAACATTCAGTACTTC.

V is TRBV6-5 and J is TRBJ1-1, with TRBD1 identical over 11 bases. Germline V gives CDR1 MNHEY, CDR2 SVGAGI. V lost 8 bases and J lost 4; bases outside the gene matches: 9. This CDR3 spans 15 amino acids. Here the CDR3 DNA reads TGTGCCAGCCGGGACAGGGGGAACGGGGGCACTGAAGCTTTCTTT. Translation gives CASRDRGNGGTEAFF.

The CDR3 nucleotides read TGTGCCAGCAGATTAGGGGGGGCGTTTGACACTGAAGCTTTCTTT. This gives the protein CASRLGGAFDTEAFF. The rearrangement joins TRBV3-1 (or the pseudogene TRBV3-2) to TRBJ1-1, with TRBD1 as a possible D gene (6 bases). The CDR3 is made up of 15 amino acids. Germline CDR1 and CDR2: LGHDT and YNNKEL (reference sequence). V gave up 6 bases and J gave up 3 bases, with 17 bases separating them.

The chain employs TRBV19 and TRBJ2-7; 10 nucleotides agree with TRBD2. Trimming removed 6 bases from V and 7 bases from J; junction bases left unmatched: 15. The CDR3 sequence is 16 residues long. Germline V gene sequence: CDR1 LNHDA, CDR2 SQIVND (reference sequence). The CDR3 reads CASSSTPRLAGEEQYF. The CDR3 DNA is TGTGCCAGTAGCTCAACTCCAAGACTAGCGGGCGAGGAGCAGTACTTC.

In its sample, this clone was seen once. The chain uses TRBV27 and TRBJ1-4; no definite D call. Trimming stripped 2 bases from V and 3 bases from J, with 10 bases between. The CDR3 covers 15 residues. The germline V gene encodes CDR1 MNHEY and CDR2 SMNVEV (reference sequence). CDR3 amino acids: CASSLTRASNEKLFF. The CDR3 coding sequence is TGTGCCAGCAGTTTAACGCGGGCATCTAATGAAAAACTGTTTTTT.

The chain is built from TRBV24-1 and TRBJ1-2; D gene ambiguous. This CDR3 is 11 amino acids long. V was cut by 5 bases and J by 7 bases, with 7 bases left in between. The V gene's germline CDR1 is KGHDR and CDR2 SFDVKD. CDR3 DNA sequence: TGTGCCACCAGTGGTGGTAGTGGCTACACCTTC. It codes for CATSGGSGYTF.

V is TRBV7-8 and J is TRBJ1-5; 7 bases match TRBD1. The CDR3 contains 14 residues. Looked up from germline, CDR1 is SGHVS and CDR2 is FQNEAQ. The ends lost 5 bases at V and 9 bases at J; junction bases unmatched: 10. The CDR3 loop reads CASSTTGLERPQHF. In DNA form, the CDR3 reads TGTGCCAGCAGCACGACAGGGCTTGAGAGGCCCCAGCATTTT.

This chain uses TRBV6-2 or TRBV6-3 with TRBJ2-1; 10 nucleotides line up with TRBD2. The CDR3 covers 16 residues. CDR1 and CDR2 (germline): MNHEY, SVGEGT. Trimming cost V 2 bases and J 7 bases; bases outside gene matches: 8. This CDR3 is CASSYRASGSKNEQFF. CDR3 DNA: TGTGCCAGCAGTTACAGGGCTAGCGGGAGTAAGAATGAGCAGTTCTTC.

This clone was seen only once. The V and J genes are TRBV5-6 and TRBJ2-6; D gene uncertain. Germline loops: CDR1 SGHDT, CDR2 YYEEEE. V gave up 4 bases and J gave up 0 bases, with 11 bases separating them. The CDR3 has 16 residues. The CDR3 coding sequence is TGTGCCAGCAGCCAATCTATTATCTCTGGGGCCAACGTCCTGACTTTC. It codes for CASSQSIISGANVLTF.

The chain recombines TRBV5-5 with TRBJ1-5, with 9 bases fitting TRBD1. The V gene's germline CDR1 is SGHKS and CDR2 YYEKEE (reference sequence). V shed 2 bases and J 9 bases; nucleotides not matched to a gene: 9. This CDR3 has 15 amino acids. This CDR3 is CASSLRTGVLSPQHF. CDR3 DNA sequence: TGTGCCAGCAGCTTAAGGACAGGGGTCCTTTCGCCCCAGCATTTT. Based on the CDR3 plus reference TRBV5-5 and TRBJ1-5, the full variable domain is DAGVTQSPTHLIKTRGQQVTLRCSPISGHKSVSWYQQVLGQGPQFIFQYYEKEERGRGNFPDRFSARQFPNYSSELNVNALLLGDSALYLCASSLRTGVLSPQHFGDGTRLSIL.

The chain combines TRBV6-2 or TRBV6-3 with TRBJ1-5; unclear D gene. The CDR3 consists of 14 residues. Trimming took 6 bases from V and 9 from J, leaving 18 bases between them. Germline CDR1 reads MNHEY; CDR2 reads SVGEGT. CDR3 sequence reads: CASSPNSGYSPQHF. The CDR3 nucleotides read TGTGCCAGCAGCCCCAATTCGGGTTATTCGCCCCAGCATTTT.

This clone was observed once. The gene calls are TRBV4-2 and TRBJ1-4, with D tentatively TRBD1 (5 bases). V was cut by 0 bases and J by 0 bases, with 11 bases left in between. The CDR3 is 17 residues long. Germline CDR1 and CDR2: LGHNA and YNFKEQ. Written as DNA, the CDR3 is TGTGCCAGCAGCCAAGATCGACAGACTTCAACTAATGAAAAACTGTTTTTT. It is translated as CASSQDRQTSTNEKLFF.

This chain links TRBV7-6 with TRBJ2-7, with 10 nucleotides matching TRBD1. CDR3 length: 14 amino acids. Unmatched junction bases numbered 4, after V lost 4 bases and J lost 4 bases. Germline assignment: CDR1 SGHVS and CDR2 FNYEAQ. The CDR3 DNA is TGTGCCAGCAGCTCGGGACAGGGGTTTTACGAGCAGTACTTC. The encoded protein is CASSSGQGFYEQYF.

The CDR3 loop reads CASSATPVTGSRVNEQFF. The CDR3, as DNA: TGTGCCAGCAGCGCCACACCCGTTACAGGGTCCCGGGTGAATGAGCAGTTCTTC. The V gene is TRBV9, the J gene TRBJ2-1, with TRBD1 as a possible D gene (6 bases). The CDR3 is 18 amino acids. CDR1 and CDR2 from the germline V gene are SGDLS and YYNGEE. V lost 3 bases, J lost 7 bases, and 26 bases lay in between.

This chain links TRBV9 with TRBJ2-3; 7 bases line up with TRBD2. The ends lost 3 bases at V and 0 bases at J; junction bases unmatched: 10. Germline V gene lookup returns CDR1 SGDLS and CDR2 YYNGEE. This CDR3 comprises 17 residues. CDR3 nucleotides: TGTGCCAGCAGCGCACGTGGCAGCGGGGCTAGCACAGATACGCAGTATTTT. Translating it yields CASSARGSGASTDTQYF. Together with reference TRBV9 and TRBJ2-3, the CDR3 gives the full variable domain: DSGVTQTPKHLITATGQRVTLRCSPRSGDLSVYWYQQSLDQGLQFLIQYYNGEERAKGNILERFSAQQFPDLHSELNLSSLELGDSALYFCASSARGSGASTDTQYFGPGTRLTVL.

The chain couples TRBV7-9 to TRBJ1-6, with TRBD1 matching 9 bases. V lost 5 bases to trimming and J lost 13 bases; unmatched junction nucleotides: 15. The CDR3 covers 16 residues. Germline assignment: CDR1 SEHNR and CDR2 FQNEAQ (reference sequence). CDR3 residues: CASSQPGQGLLSPLHF. The CDR3 nucleotides are TGTGCCAGCAGCCAGCCGGGACAGGGACTTCTTTCGCCCCTCCACTTT.

The rearrangement uses TRBV3-1 (or the pseudogene TRBV3-2) and TRBJ2-1, with 11 bases that match TRBD2. Trimming at V came to 6 bases and at J to 7 bases, leaving 14 bases not matched to a gene. Germline V gene lookup returns CDR1 LGHDT and CDR2 YNNKEL (reference sequence). The CDR3 is made up of 17 amino acids. CDR3 nucleotide sequence: TGTGCCAGCAGACGAGTAGCGGGAGGGCCGGATGGGAATGAGCAGTTCTTC. It specifies CASRRVAGGPDGNEQFF.

This clone was seen only once. The rearrangement uses TRBV28 and TRBJ2-3; 8 positions match TRBD2. Per germline, CDR1 MDHEN and CDR2 SYDVKM. There are 15 residues in the CDR3. V trimming: 3 bases; J trimming: 0 bases; junction bases outside the gene matches: 2. The CDR3 nucleotides read TGTGCCAGCAGTTTCCTAGCGGGTAGCACAGATACGCAGTATTTT. Translation gives CASSFLAGSTDTQYF. The full variable domain, completed using reference TRBV28 and TRBJ2-3, is DVKVTQSSRYLVKRTGEKVFLECVQDMDHENMFWYRQDPGLGLRLIYFSYDVKMKEKGDIPEGYSVSREKKERFSLILESASTNQTSMYLCASSFLAGSTDTQYFGPGTRLTVL.

This clone was found once. J is TRBJ2-1 and V is TRBV4-3; 10 bases are a match to TRBD1. The CDR3 has 17 residues. V dropped 0 bases and J dropped 5; count of bases not matched to a gene: 7. CDR1 LGHNA and CDR2 YSLEER come from the germline V gene. The CDR3 coding sequence is TGCGCCAGCAGCCAAGATGTCAGGACAGGGGGGAACAATGAGCAGTTCTTC. Its translation: CASSQDVRTGGNNEQFF.

This rearrangement joins TRBV28 to TRBJ2-3; 11 nucleotides line up with TRBD2. The CDR3 has 16 amino acids. Germline CDR1 reads MDHEN; CDR2 reads SYDVKM. V was pared by 6 bases and J by 2 bases, with 7 bases of the junction left unmatched. The CDR3 nucleotides are TGTGCCAGCAGCGCCGCTAGCGGGGGGACCACAGATACGCAGTATTTT. It codes for CASSAASGGTTDTQYF.

The V call is TRBV21-1, the J call TRBJ2-7; the table's D call TRBD2 went unverified against the DNA. TRBV21-1 is shown as a pseudogene. The CDR3 contains 15 residues. CDR3 DNA sequence: TGTGCCAGCAGCAAAGAGACAATTGCGGGCTACGAGCAGTACTTC. Encoded protein: CASSKETIAGYEQYF.

The chain combines TRBV5-1 with TRBJ2-2; D unresolved. V was trimmed by 4 bases and J by 5 bases, leaving 30 bases between them. In germline, CDR1 is SGHRS, CDR2 YFSETQ. This CDR3 contains 20 residues. In DNA, the CDR3 is TGCGCCAGCAGCCGAGGAGACGGCCCGGTCGCCCCCGAATCTACCGGGGAGCTGTTTTTT. Residues: CASSRGDGPVAPESTGELFF.

The V gene is TRBV29-1, the J gene TRBJ2-7; 9 bases are shared with TRBD2. V was clipped by 6 bases and J by 1 base; unmatched bases: 7. In germline, CDR1 is SQVTM, CDR2 ANQGSEA. The CDR3 has 14 amino acids. The CDR3 coding sequence is TGCAGCGTGGATGTAGCGGGAGTGTCCTACGAGCAGTACTTC. Amino acid sequence: CSVDVAGVSYEQYF.

The chain couples TRBV5-1 to TRBJ2-1; 10 nucleotides line up with TRBD2. The V and J ends lost 3 bases and 0 bases, in that order; junction bases with no gene match: 3. Germline V lookup: CDR1 SGHRS, CDR2 YFSETQ. This CDR3 comprises 16 residues. CDR3 nucleotide sequence: TGCGCCAGCAGCTACCTAGCGGGAGTCTCCTACAATGAGCAGTTCTTC. Translating gives CASSYLAGVSYNEQFF. The complete variable domain, with remaining parts taken from reference TRBV5-1 and TRBJ2-1, reads KAGVTQTPRYLIKTRGQQVTLSCSPISGHRSVSWYQQTPGQGLQFLFEYFSETQRNKGNFPGRFSGRQFSNSRSEMNVSTLELGDSALYLCASSYLAGVSYNEQFFGPGTRLTVL.

This clone showed up just a few times. The V gene is TRBV7-2, the J gene TRBJ2-1; TRBD2 is a possible D gene (6 bases). Per germline, CDR1 SGHTA and CDR2 FQGNSA. The V gene lost 5 bases and the J gene lost 6 bases, with 23 bases spanning the gap. The CDR3 sequence is 17 residues long. CDR3 residues: CASSADPRRAGPNEQFF. The CDR3 DNA reads TGTGCCAGCAGCGCAGACCCCCGACGGGCGGGGCCCAATGAGCAGTTCTTC.